This T cell receptor beta chain is drawn from a study of regulatory T cells in long-lasting Graves disease. Researchers made TCR beta libraries by using iRepertoire HTBI primers and running Arm-PCR on CDR3 regions. Each CDR3 protein is one row after TCRdb ran MiXCR on the multiplex PCR reads. This sample yields hundreds of thousands of distinct CDR3 sequences, of which about 21% are seen a single time; roughly an eighth belongs to the top ten. Trimming pared 0 bases from V and 3 bases from J, leaving 15 bases between. CDR1 SQVTM and CDR2 ANQGSEA come from the germline V gene. The CDR3 spans 16 residues. The time point was: persistent/refractory GD, antithyroid drugs over 5 years with positive TRAb. PBMC RNA served as the TCR library source. An endocrinology department in Xi'an, China, supplied the patients.

This clonotype was sampled from a female donor with Graves disease. Sequencing used peripheral blood mononuclear cells (PBMCs), obtained when the disease was refractory, from a patient treated with antithyroid drugs. The genes are TRBV29-1 and TRBJ2-4; D gene uncertain. The CDR3 DNA follows: TGCAGCGTTGAAGATGAGGCGGATGGGGACAAAAACATTCAGTACTTC. Its translation: CSVEDEADGDKNIQYF.